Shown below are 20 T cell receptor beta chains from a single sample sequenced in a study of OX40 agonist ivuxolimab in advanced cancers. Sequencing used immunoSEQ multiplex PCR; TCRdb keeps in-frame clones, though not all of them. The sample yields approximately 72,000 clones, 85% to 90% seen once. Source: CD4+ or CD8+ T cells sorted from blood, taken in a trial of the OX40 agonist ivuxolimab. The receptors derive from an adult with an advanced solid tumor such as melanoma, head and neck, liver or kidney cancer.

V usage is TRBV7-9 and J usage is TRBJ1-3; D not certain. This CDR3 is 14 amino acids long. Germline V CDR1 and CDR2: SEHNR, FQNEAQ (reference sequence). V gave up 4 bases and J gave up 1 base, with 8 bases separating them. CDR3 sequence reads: CASSSTESGNTIYF. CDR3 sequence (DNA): TGTGCCAGCAGCTCGACCGAATCTGGAAACACCATATATTTT.

The CDR3 spells CASSQVPGQGAYEQYF. The CDR3 DNA reads TGTGCCAGCAGCCAAGTTCCGGGACAGGGGGCGTACGAGCAGTACTTC. This chain links TRBV4-2 with TRBJ2-7, with 12 bases matching TRBD1. V dropped 1 base and J dropped 4; count of bases not matched to a gene: 5. This CDR3 has 16 residues. Germline CDR1 and CDR2: LGHNA and YNFKEQ.

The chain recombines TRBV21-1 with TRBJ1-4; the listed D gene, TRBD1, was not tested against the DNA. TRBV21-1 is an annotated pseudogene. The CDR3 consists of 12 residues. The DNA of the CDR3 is TGTGCCGGACGGGACAGGTATGAAAAACTGTTTTTT. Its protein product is CAGRDRYEKLFF.

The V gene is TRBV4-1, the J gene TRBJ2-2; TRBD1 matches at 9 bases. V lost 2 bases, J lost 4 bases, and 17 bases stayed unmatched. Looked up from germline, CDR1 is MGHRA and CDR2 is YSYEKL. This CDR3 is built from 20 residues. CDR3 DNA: TGCGCCAGCAGCCAACGCCCGGGACAGGGAAAGAGTTTTTTCACCGGGGAGCTGTTTTTT. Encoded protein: CASSQRPGQGKSFFTGELFF.

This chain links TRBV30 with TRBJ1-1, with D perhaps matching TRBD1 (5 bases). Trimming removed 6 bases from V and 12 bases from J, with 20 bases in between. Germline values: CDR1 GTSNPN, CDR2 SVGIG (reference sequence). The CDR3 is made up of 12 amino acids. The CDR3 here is CACNRRYTETFF. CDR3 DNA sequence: TGTGCCTGCAACAGGCGGTACACTGAGACTTTCTTT.

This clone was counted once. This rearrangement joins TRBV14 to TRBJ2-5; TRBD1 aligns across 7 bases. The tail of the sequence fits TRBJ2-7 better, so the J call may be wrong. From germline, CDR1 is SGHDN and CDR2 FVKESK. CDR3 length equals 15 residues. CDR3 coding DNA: TGTGCCAGCAGCCAACTGGGACAGTTCCCCTACGAGCAGTACTTC. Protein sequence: CASSQLGQFPYEQYF.

CDR3 sequence (DNA): TGTGCCAGCAGTTACCAAGCGAGCACAGATACGCAGTATTTT. This translates into CASSYQASTDTQYF. This sequence joins TRBV6-6 and TRBJ2-3; D unresolved. This CDR3 is 14 amino acids long. V lost 2 bases and J 0 bases, leaving 6 bases between the germline ends. CDR1 is MNHNY, CDR2 SVGAGI, per germline (reference sequence).

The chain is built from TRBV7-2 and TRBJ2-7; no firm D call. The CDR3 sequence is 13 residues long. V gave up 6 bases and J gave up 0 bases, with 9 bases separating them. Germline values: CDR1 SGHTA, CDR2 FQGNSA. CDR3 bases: TGTGCCAGCAGAGCCAGGAGCTCCTACGAGCAGTACTTC. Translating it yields CASRARSSYEQYF.

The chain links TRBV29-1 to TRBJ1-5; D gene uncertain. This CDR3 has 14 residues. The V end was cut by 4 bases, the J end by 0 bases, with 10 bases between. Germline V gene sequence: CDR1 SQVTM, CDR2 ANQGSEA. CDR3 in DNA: TGCAGCGTTGGGGGTAGCAGTAGCAATCAGCCCCAGCATTTT. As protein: CSVGGSSSNQPQHF.

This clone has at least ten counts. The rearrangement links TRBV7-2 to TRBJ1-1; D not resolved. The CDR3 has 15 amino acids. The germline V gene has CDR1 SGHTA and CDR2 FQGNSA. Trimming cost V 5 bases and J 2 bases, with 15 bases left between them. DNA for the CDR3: TGTGCCAGCAGCCCTTTCCCCAGAGGTAACACTGAAGCTTTCTTT. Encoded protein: CASSPFPRGNTEAFF.

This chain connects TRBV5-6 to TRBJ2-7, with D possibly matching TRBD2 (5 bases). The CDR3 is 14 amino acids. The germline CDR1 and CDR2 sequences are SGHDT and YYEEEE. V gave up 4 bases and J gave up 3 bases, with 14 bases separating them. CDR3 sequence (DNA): TGTGCCAGCAGCCCCCGGGGTACCAACTACGAGCAGTACTTC. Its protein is CASSPRGTNYEQYF.

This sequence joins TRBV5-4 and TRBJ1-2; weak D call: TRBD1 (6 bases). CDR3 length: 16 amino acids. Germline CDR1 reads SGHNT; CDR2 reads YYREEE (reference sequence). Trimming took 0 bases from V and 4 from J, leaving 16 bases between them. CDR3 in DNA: TGTGCCAGCAGCTTGGTCCTACAGGGTTTCCTCTATGGCTACACCTTC. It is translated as CASSLVLQGFLYGYTF. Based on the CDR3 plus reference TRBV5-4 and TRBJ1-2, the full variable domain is ETGVTQSPTHLIKTRGQQVTLRCSSQSGHNTVSWYQQALGQGPQFIFQYYREEENGRGNFPPRFSGLQFPNYSSELNVNALELDDSALYLCASSLVLQGFLYGYTFGSGTRLTVV.

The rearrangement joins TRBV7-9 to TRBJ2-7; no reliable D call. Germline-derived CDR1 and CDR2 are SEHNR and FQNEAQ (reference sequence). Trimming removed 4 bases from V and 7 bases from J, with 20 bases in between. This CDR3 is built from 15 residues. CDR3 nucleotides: TGTGCCAGCAGCTCGGAAGCTTCTCCGTATAGGGAGCAGTACTTC. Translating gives CASSSEASPYREQYF.

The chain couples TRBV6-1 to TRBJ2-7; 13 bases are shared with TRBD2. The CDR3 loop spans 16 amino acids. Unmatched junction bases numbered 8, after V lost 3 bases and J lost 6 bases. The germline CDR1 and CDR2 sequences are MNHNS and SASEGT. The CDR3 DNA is TGTGCCAGCAGTGAGGCCGGGACTAGCGGGGATTTCGAGCAGTACTTC. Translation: CASSEAGTSGDFEQYF.

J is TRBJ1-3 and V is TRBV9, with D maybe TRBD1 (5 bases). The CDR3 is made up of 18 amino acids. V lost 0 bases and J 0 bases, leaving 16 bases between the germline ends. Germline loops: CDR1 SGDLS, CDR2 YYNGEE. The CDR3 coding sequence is TGTGCCAGCAGCGTAGCGGTGGGGACCAGAAACTCTGGAAACACCATATATTTT. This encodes CASSVAVGTRNSGNTIYF.

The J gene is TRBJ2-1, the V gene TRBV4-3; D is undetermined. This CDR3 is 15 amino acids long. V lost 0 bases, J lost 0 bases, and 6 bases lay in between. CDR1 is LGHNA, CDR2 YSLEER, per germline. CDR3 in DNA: TGCGCCAGCAGCCAAGATTGGAGCTCCTACAATGAGCAGTTCTTC. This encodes CASSQDWSSYNEQFF.

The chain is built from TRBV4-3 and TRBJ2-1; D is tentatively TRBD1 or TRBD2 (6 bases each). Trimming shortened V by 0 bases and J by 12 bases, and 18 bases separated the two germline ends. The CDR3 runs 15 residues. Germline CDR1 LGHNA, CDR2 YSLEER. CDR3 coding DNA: TGCGCCAGCAGCCAAGAGATGGCGGGGACACTTTCGCAGTTCTTC. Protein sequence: CASSQEMAGTLSQFF.

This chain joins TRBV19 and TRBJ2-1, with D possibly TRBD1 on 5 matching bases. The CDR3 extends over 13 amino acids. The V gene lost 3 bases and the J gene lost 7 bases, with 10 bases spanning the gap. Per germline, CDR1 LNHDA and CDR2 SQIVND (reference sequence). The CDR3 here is CASSIRQRNEQFF. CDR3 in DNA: TGTGCCAGTAGTATTCGACAGAGGAATGAGCAGTTCTTC.

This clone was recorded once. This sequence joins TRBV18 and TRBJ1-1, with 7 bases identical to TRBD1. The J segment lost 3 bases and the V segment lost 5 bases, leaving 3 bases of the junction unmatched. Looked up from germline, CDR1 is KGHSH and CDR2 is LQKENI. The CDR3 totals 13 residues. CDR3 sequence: CASSSGQDTEAFF. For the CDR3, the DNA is TGTGCCAGCTCATCAGGACAGGACACTGAAGCTTTCTTT.

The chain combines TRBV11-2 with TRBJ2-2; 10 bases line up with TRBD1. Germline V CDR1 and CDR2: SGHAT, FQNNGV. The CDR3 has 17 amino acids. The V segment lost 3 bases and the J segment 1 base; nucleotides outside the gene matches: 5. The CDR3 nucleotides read TGTGCCAGCAGCTTTACCCGGGACAGGGGGAACACCGGGGAGCTGTTTTTT. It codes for CASSFTRDRGNTGELFF. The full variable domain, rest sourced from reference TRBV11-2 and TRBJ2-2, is EAGVAQSPRYKIIEKRQSVAFWCNPISGHATLYWYQQILGQGPKLLIQFQNNGVVDDSQLPKDRFSAERLKGVDSTLKIQPAKLEDSAVYLCASSFTRDRGNTGELFFGEGSRLTVL.